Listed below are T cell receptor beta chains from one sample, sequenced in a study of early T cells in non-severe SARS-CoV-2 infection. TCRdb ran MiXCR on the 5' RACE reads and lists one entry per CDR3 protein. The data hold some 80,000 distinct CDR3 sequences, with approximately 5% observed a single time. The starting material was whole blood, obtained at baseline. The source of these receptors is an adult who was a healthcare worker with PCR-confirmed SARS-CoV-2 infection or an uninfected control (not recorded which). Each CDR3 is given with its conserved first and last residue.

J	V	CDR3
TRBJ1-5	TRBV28	CASVQGWESNQPQHF
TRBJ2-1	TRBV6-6	CASGYGYLNEQFF
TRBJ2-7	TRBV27	CASSFRLAGVREQYF
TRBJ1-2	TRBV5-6	CASSFASGYTF
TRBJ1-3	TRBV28	CASSSNRGLGNTIYF
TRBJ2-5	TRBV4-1	CASSQEAPGAGQETQYF
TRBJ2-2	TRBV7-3	CASGGLTSSANTGELFF
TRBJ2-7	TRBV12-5	CASGLTRADEQYF
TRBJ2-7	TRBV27	CASSLGREPYEQYF
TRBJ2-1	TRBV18	CASSPKGLQANEQFF
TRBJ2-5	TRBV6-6	CASSPNEETQYF
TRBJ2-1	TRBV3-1	CASSQDPPSDLPSNEQFF
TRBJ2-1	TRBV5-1	CASSLLTGGAGNEQFF
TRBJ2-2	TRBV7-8	CASTLEGGAGELFF
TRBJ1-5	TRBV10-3	CATGRGMYSNQPQHF
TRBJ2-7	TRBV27	CASSALTSGSSYEQYF
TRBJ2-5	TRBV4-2	CASSQGGSGETQYF
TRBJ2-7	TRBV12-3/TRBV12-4	CASSLAGRAGERYEQYF
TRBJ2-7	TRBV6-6	CASSLPLVAETGEYEQYF
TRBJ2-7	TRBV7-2	CASSLAPGQGALGEQYF
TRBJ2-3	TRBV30	CAWTPGQGPTTDTQYF
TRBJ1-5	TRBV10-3	CAISESRDQPQHF
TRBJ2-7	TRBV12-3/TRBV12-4	CASRLVSSSYEQYF
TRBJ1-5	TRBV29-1	CSVEDRGPNQPQHF
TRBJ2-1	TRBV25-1	CAVGQGALEQFF
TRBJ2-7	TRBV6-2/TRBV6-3	CASSPDRGLYEQYF
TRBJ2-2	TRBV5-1	CASSPGLNTGELFF
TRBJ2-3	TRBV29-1	CSYGQGGGTQYF
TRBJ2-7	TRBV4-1	CASSQDWSLRSYEQYF
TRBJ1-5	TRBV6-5	CASTSTANQPQHF
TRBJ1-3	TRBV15	CATSRDPGGSTIYF
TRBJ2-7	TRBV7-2	CASSLGGQGVYEQYF
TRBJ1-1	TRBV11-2	CASSSLRLNTEAFF
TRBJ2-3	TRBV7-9	CASSSDTNTDTQYF
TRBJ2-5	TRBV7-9	CASSLTGTEETQYF
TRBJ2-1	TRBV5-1	CASSLIYSSYNEQFF
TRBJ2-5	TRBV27	CASSLSSRTPAGTQYF
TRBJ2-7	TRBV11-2	CASSLGSAFGEQYF
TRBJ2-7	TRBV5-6	CASSSRLVSPYEQYF
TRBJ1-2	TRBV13	CASSLEDRGDYGYTF
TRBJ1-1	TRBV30	CAWSRGIGTEAFF
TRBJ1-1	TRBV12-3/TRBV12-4	CASSGTVNTEAFF
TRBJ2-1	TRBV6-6	CASSYRVDEQFF
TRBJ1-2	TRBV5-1	CASSQTGAHYGYTF
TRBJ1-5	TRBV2	CASRADRGPSNQPQHF
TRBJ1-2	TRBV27	CASRVTGRAYGYTF
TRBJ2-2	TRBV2	CASSGTRNTGELFF
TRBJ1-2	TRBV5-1	CASSLDIVNGYTF
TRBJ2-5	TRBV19	CASSRGPGQRGTQYF
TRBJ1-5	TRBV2	CASKSPVDQPQHF
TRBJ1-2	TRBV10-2	CASSEPGDDYGYTF
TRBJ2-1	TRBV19	CASSKGRRGEQFF
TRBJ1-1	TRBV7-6	CASSPVAGTEAFF
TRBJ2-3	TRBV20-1	CSAPGTGNADTQYF
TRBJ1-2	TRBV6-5	CASFRGQGDGYTF